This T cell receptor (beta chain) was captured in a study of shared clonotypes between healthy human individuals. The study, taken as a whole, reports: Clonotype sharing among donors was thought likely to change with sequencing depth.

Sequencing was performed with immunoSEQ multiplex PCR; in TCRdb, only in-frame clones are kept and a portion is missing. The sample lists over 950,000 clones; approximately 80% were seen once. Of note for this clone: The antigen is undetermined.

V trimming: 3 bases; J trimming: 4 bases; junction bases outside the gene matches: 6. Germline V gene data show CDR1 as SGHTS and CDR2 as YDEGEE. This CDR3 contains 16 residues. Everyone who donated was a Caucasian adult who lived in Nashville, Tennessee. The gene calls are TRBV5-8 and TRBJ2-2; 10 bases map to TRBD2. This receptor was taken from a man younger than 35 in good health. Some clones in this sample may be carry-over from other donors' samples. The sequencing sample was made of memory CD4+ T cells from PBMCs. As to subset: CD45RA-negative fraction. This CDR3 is CASSSLLAGPTGELFF. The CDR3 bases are TGTGCCAGCAGCTCCCTACTAGCGGGACCCACCGGGGAGCTGTTTTTT.